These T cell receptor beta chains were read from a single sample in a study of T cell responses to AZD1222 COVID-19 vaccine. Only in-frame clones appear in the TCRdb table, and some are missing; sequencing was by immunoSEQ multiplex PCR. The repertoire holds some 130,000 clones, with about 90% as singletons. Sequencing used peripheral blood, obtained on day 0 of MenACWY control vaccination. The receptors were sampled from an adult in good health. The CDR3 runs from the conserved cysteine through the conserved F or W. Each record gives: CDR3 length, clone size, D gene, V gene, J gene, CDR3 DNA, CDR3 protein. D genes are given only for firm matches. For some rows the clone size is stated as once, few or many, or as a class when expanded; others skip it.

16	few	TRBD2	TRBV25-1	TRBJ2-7	TGTGCCAGCAGTGCACTACTAGCGGGAGGAACCCACGAGCAGTACTTC	CASSALLAGGTHEQYF
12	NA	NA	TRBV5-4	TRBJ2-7	TGTGCCAGCAGCAAAGACCGGTACGAGCAGTACTTC	CASSKDRYEQYF
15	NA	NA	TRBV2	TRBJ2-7	TGTGCCAGCAGTGAAGAGGGGGAGGGTCCTTTCGAGCAGTACTTC	CASSEEGEGPFEQYF
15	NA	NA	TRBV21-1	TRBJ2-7	TGTGCCAGCAGCCCATGGACTAGTGTTGATTATGAGCAGTACTTC	CASSPWTSVDYEQYF
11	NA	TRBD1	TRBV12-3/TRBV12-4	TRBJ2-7	TGTGCCAGCAGTTTGAGGGACAGGTCCTACTTC	CASSLRDRSYF
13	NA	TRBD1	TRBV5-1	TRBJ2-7	TGCGCCAGCAGCTTACAGGGGGCCGACGAGCAGTACTTC	CASSLQGADEQYF
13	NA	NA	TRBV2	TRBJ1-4	TGTGCCAGCAGTGACGGGGGCGGCGAAAAACTGTTTTTT	CASSDGGGEKLFF
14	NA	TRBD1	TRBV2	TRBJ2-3	TGTGCCAGCAGACTCACAGGGGTTCAAGATACGCAGTATTTT	CASRLTGVQDTQYF
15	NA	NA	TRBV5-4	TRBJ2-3	TGTGCCAGCAGCTTAAGGCTAGGTGATTCCGATACGCAGTATTTT	CASSLRLGDSDTQYF
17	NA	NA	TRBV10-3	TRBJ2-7	TGTGCCATCAGTGAGCTTTTTATGGGGGAGAGGGGCTACGAGCAGTACTTC	CAISELFMGERGYEQYF
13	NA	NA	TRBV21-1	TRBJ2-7	TGTGCCAGCAGCAAAGCCTACAAGGACGAGCAGTACTTC	CASSKAYKDEQYF
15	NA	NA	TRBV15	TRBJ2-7	TGTGCCACCAGCCAGACTCGCCTAGCTTTCTACGAGCAGTACTTC	CATSQTRLAFYEQYF
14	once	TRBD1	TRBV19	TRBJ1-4	TGTGCCAGTAGTTCCCAGGGGGCACGGGAAAAACTGTTTTTT	CASSSQGAREKLFF
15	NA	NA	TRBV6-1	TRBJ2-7	TGTGCCAGCAGTGACGACAACTTCCTTTCCTACGAGCAGTACTTC	CASSDDNFLSYEQYF
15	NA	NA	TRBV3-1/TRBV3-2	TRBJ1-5	TGTGCCAGCAGCCAAGATCCCAGGAGCAATCAGCCCCAGCATTTT	CASSQDPRSNQPQHF
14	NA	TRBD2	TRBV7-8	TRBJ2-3	TGTGCCAGCAGAGGTGCGGGAGGGGAGGATACGCAGTATTTT	CASRGAGGEDTQYF
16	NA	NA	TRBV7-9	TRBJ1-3	TGTGCCAGCAGCTTAGGCCTGACGGGGGGTGGAAACACCATATATTTT	CASSLGLTGGGNTIYF
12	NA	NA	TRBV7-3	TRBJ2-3	TGTGCCAGCAGCACCGGAACAGATACGCAGTATTTT	CASSTGTDTQYF
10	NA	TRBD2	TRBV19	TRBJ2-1	TGTGCCAGTGGGGGACTAGAGCAGTTCTTC	CASGGLEQFF
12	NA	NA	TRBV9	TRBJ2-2	TGTGCCAGCAGCCTGGTATCAGGGGAGCTGTTTTTT	CASSLVSGELFF
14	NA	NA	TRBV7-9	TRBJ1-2	TGTGCCAGCAGCGTGACAGGAGCTAACTATGGCTACACCTTC	CASSVTGANYGYTF
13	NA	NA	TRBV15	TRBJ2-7	TGTGCCACCAGCAGAGATGGAACCTACGAGCAGTACTTC	CATSRDGTYEQYF
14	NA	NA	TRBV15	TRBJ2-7	TGTGCCACCAGCGATACGGGGTCTTCCTACGAGCAGTACTTC	CATSDTGSSYEQYF
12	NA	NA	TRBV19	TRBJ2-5	TGTGCCAGTAGTAACCTTCTAGAGACCCAGTACTTC	CASSNLLETQYF
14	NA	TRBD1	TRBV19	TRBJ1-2	TGTGCCAGTAGTTTTGGGACAGTTGCCTATGGCTACACCTTC	CASSFGTVAYGYTF
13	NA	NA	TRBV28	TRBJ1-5	TGTGCCAGCAGTTTGGGCAGATATCAGCCCCAGCATTTT	CASSLGRYQPQHF
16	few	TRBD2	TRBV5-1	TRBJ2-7	TGCGCCAGCAGCCCGGGACTAGCGGGAGGGCCCGACGAGCAGTACTTC	CASSPGLAGGPDEQYF
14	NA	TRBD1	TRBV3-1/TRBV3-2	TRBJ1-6	TGTGCCAGCAGACTGACAGGGGGAAATTCACCCCTCCACTTT	CASRLTGGNSPLHF
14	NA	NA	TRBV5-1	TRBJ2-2	TGCGCCAGCAGCTTGGTGGCGGGACCCGGGGAGCTGTTTTTT	CASSLVAGPGELFF
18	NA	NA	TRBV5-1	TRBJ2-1	TGCGCCAGCAGCTTGGCCGGCAGGGGGGAAAGTACCTACAATGAGCAGTTCTTC	CASSLAGRGESTYNEQFF
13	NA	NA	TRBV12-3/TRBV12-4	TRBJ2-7	TGTGCCAGCAGTTTTTTAGGGGTCCACGAGCAGTACTTC	CASSFLGVHEQYF
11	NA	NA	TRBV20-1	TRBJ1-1	TGCAGTGCTAGTCGGCCCACTGAAGCTTTCTTT	CSASRPTEAFF
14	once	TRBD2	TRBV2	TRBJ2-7	TGTGCCAGCGGGACTAGCGGGAATCCCCACGAGCAGTACTTC	CASGTSGNPHEQYF
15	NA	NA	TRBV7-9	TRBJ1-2	TGTGCCAGCAGCTTACGGGGACCATCAAACTATGGCTACACCTTC	CASSLRGPSNYGYTF
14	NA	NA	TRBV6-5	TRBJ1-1	TGTGCCAGCAGTAGAAACAGGGAAATCAATGAAGCTTTCTTT	CASSRNREINEAFF
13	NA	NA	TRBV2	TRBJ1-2	TGTGCCAGCAGAGGTCACGGCCCGGATGGCTACACCTTC	CASRGHGPDGYTF
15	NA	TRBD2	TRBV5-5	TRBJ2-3	TGTGCCAGCAGCTTGGTGGCTAGCGGGACAGATACGCAGTATTTT	CASSLVASGTDTQYF
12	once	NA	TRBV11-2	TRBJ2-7	TGTGCCAGCAGCTTAGGTAGGGTTGAGCAGTACTTC	CASSLGRVEQYF
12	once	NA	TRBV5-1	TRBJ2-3	TGCGCCAGCAGAATGGAGGGGGATACGCAGTATTTT	CASRMEGDTQYF